The rows below give T cell receptor beta chains drawn from one sample of a study of CD8+CD57+ T cells in acquired aplastic anemia. A single record per CDR3 protein comes from TCRdb applying MiXCR to the reads. In the table there are approximately 220,000 distinct CDR3 sequences, about 44% of which are singletons. Sequencing was performed on sorted CD4+, CD8+, or CD8+CD57+ T cells (not recorded which) from PBMCs. The receptor source for this set is a human donor with aplastic anemia. Each CDR3 is given with its conserved first and last residue. A D gene is named only where the DNA matches it firmly. Size is omitted from some rows. Given values are once, few, many or a class for expanded clones.

length: 14; D: NA; size: NA; J: TRBJ1-1; V: TRBV10-3; CDR3: CAISRDEANTDAFF; DNA: TGTGCCATCAGCCGGGACGAAGCGAACACTGATGCTTTCTTT
length: 18; D: NA; size: NA; J: TRBJ1-6; V: TRBV19; CDR3: CASSIPPNPKGTNSPLHF; DNA: TGTGCCAGTAGTATACCCCCGAATCCGAAGGGTACCAACTCACCCCTCCACTTT
length: 15; D: NA; size: many; J: TRBJ2-5; V: TRBV20-1; CDR3: CSARNLNRDAETQYF; DNA: TGCAGTGCTAGGAACCTAAACCGGGACGCAGAGACCCAGTACTTC
length: 15; D: NA; size: many; J: TRBJ1-4; V: TRBV7-9; CDR3: CASSLVWPPNEKLFF; DNA: TGTGCCAGCAGCTTAGTATGGCCCCCTAATGAAAAACTGTTTTTT
length: 15; D: TRBD1; size: many; J: TRBJ2-5; V: TRBV5-5; CDR3: CASSTRDSSRDTQYF; DNA: TGTGCCAGCAGCACCAGGGACAGCTCAAGAGACACCCAGTACTTC
length: 13; D: NA; size: few; J: TRBJ1-4; V: TRBV12-3/TRBV12-4; CDR3: CASSLYRGEKLFF; DNA: TGTGCCAGCAGTCTGTACCGAGGTGAAAAACTGTTTTTT
length: 13; D: NA; size: once; J: TRBJ1-5; V: TRBV5-1; CDR3: CASSDGTQETQHF; DNA: TGTGCCAGCAGCGACGGGACGCAAGAGACCCAGCATTTT
length: 18; D: TRBD2; size: many; J: TRBJ2-2; V: TRBV19; CDR3: CASSISGVAGPATGELFF; DNA: TGTGCCAGTAGTATATCTGGAGTAGCGGGACCGGCAACCGGGGAGCTGTTTTTT
length: 13; D: NA; size: many; J: TRBJ2-1; V: TRBV6-5; CDR3: CASSYSILGEQFF; DNA: TGTGCCAGCAGTTATTCCATCCTCGGTGAGCAGTTCTTC
length: 16; D: NA; size: few; J: TRBJ2-5; V: TRBV7-6; CDR3: CASSLPPGHPQETQYF; DNA: TGTGCCAGCAGCCTCCCCCCGGGACACCCGCAAGAGACCCAGTACTTC
length: 16; D: NA; size: many; J: TRBJ2-7; V: TRBV7-9; CDR3: CASSSQGGTVTYEQYF; DNA: TGTGCCAGCAGCTCACAAGGCGGAACTGTGACCTACGAGCAGTACTTC
length: 15; D: TRBD1; size: few; J: TRBJ1-5; V: TRBV12-3/TRBV12-4; CDR3: CAISESGGLNQPQHF; DNA: TGTGCCATCAGTGAGTCAGGGGGCCTGAATCAGCCCCAGCATTTT
length: 14; D: TRBD1; size: NA; J: TRBJ2-7; V: TRBV2; CDR3: CASREDRGNYEQYF; DNA: TGTGCCAGCAGGGAGGACAGGGGGAACTACGAGCAGTACTTC
length: 17; D: TRBD1; size: many; J: TRBJ1-1; V: TRBV7-9; CDR3: CASSSKTGTAWGTEAFF; DNA: TGTGCCAGCAGCTCAAAAACGGGGACAGCATGGGGCACTGAAGCTTTCTTT
length: 18; D: NA; size: few; J: TRBJ2-7; V: TRBV29-1; CDR3: CSVGGRGSPAHIAYEQYF; DNA: TGCAGCGTTGGCGGCCGGGGGTCCCCGGCGCATATTGCCTACGAGCAGTACTTC
length: 16; D: NA; size: NA; J: TRBJ2-3; V: TRBV9; CDR3: CASSVRLTEYTDTQYF; DNA: TGTGCCAGCAGCGTAAGGTTGACAGAGTACACAGATACGCAGTATTTT
length: 12; D: NA; size: many; J: TRBJ2-1; V: TRBV27; CDR3: CASSPGLEEQFF; DNA: TGTGCCAGCAGTCCGGGACTGGAGGAGCAGTTCTTC
length: 13; D: TRBD1; size: NA; J: TRBJ2-7; V: TRBV29-1; CDR3: CSVDRQGRFEQYF; DNA: TGCAGCGTGGACCGACAGGGGAGGTTCGAGCAGTACTTC
length: 16; D: TRBD2; size: NA; J: TRBJ2-5; V: TRBV3-1; CDR3: CASAELSGRARETQYF; DNA: TGTGCCAGCGCCGAACTTAGCGGGAGGGCCAGAGAGACCCAGTACTTC
length: 14; D: NA; size: NA; J: TRBJ1-2; V: TRBV7-3; CDR3: CASSLSPWAYGYTF; DNA: TGTGCCAGCAGTTTATCTCCATGGGCCTATGGCTACACCTTC
length: 14; D: TRBD1; size: NA; J: TRBJ2-7; V: TRBV7-2; CDR3: CASSFRDRVGEQYF; DNA: TGTGCCAGCAGCTTCCGGGACAGGGTTGGTGAGCAGTACTTC
length: 14; D: NA; size: NA; J: TRBJ1-1; V: TRBV29-1; CDR3: CSVRSMDRGTEAFF; DNA: TGCAGCGTTCGGTCCATGGACCGGGGCACTGAAGCTTTCTTT
length: 13; D: NA; size: many; J: TRBJ2-1; V: TRBV4-3; CDR3: CASSQDGVDEQFF; DNA: TGCGCCAGCAGCCAAGACGGGGTGGATGAGCAGTTCTTC
length: 16; D: TRBD1; size: many; J: TRBJ1-6; V: TRBV20-1; CDR3: CSANPKTGPYNSPLHF; DNA: TGCAGTGCTAACCCCAAGACAGGGCCGTATAATTCACCCCTCCACTTT
length: 17; D: TRBD2; size: NA; J: TRBJ2-2; V: TRBV28; CDR3: CASSLFTSGGGGGELFF; DNA: TGTGCCAGCAGTTTATTTACTAGCGGGGGTGGAGGCGGGGAGCTGTTTTTT
length: 18; D: NA; size: NA; J: TRBJ2-6; V: TRBV4-2; CDR3: CASSPLAGTNSGANVLTF; DNA: TGTGCCAGCAGCCCCCTGGCAGGGACCAACTCTGGGGCCAACGTCCTGACTTTC
length: 14; D: NA; size: NA; J: TRBJ2-1; V: TRBV10-3; CDR3: CAISETAPPDEQFF; DNA: TGTGCCATCAGTGAGACAGCCCCACCCGATGAGCAGTTCTTC
length: 14; D: TRBD2; size: many; J: TRBJ2-7; V: TRBV20-1; CDR3: CSARDSGGPYEQYF; DNA: TGCAGTGCTAGAGATTCGGGGGGGCCTTACGAGCAGTACTTC
length: 13; D: NA; size: many; J: TRBJ1-1; V: TRBV20-1; CDR3: CSAGARANTEAFF; DNA: TGCAGTGCTGGTGCCCGGGCTAACACTGAAGCTTTCTTT
length: 15; D: NA; size: NA; J: TRBJ1-3; V: TRBV5-5; CDR3: CASSLLARGTNTIYF; DNA: TGTGCCAGCAGCTTGCTGGCCCGGGGGACCAACACCATATATTTT
length: 11; D: TRBD1; size: NA; J: TRBJ1-2; V: TRBV7-2; CDR3: CANRGGAGYTF; DNA: TGTGCCAACAGGGGGGGGGCCGGCTACACCTTC
length: 17; D: NA; size: NA; J: TRBJ1-1; V: TRBV7-2; CDR3: CASSFSYYEGRNTEALF; DNA: TGTGCCAGCAGCTTCTCCTACTACGAGGGGAGGAACACTGAAGCTCTCTTT
length: 13; D: TRBD1; size: NA; J: TRBJ1-1; V: TRBV7-2; CDR3: CASSSTGHTEAFF; DNA: TGTGCCAGCAGCTCGACAGGGCACACTGAAGCTTTCTTT
length: 15; D: NA; size: many; J: TRBJ2-2; V: TRBV9; CDR3: CASSVGQEDTGELFF; DNA: TGTGCCAGCAGCGTAGGGCAGGAGGACACCGGGGAGCTGTTTTTT
length: 14; D: NA; size: many; J: TRBJ2-5; V: TRBV19; CDR3: CASSPIGEQETQYF; DNA: TGTGCCAGTAGTCCAATCGGGGAGCAAGAGACCCAGTACTTC
length: 15; D: NA; size: many; J: TRBJ1-1; V: TRBV29-1; CDR3: CSVGWVAGFDTEAFF; DNA: TGCAGCGTTGGGTGGGTAGCGGGGTTCGACACTGAAGCTTTCTTT
length: 15; D: NA; size: many; J: TRBJ2-1; V: TRBV24-1; CDR3: CATSDYRDVNNEQFF; DNA: TGTGCCACCAGTGACTACCGGGACGTAAACAATGAGCAGTTCTTC
length: 12; D: NA; size: many; J: TRBJ2-1; V: TRBV12-5; CDR3: CASGSGLGEQFF; DNA: TGTGCTAGTGGTTCGGGGCTGGGTGAGCAGTTCTTC
length: 14; D: NA; size: many; J: TRBJ2-3; V: TRBV4-3; CDR3: CASSQVLVTDTQYF; DNA: TGCGCCAGCAGCCAAGTGCTCGTCACAGATACGCAGTATTTT
length: 17; D: NA; size: NA; J: TRBJ1-2; V: TRBV19; CDR3: CASRNSAVGATNYGYTF; DNA: TGTGCCAGTAGAAATTCCGCCGTTGGGGCTACCAACTATGGCTACACCTTC
length: 14; D: NA; size: many; J: TRBJ2-7; V: TRBV12-3/TRBV12-4; CDR3: CASSFQGIGYEQYF; DNA: TGTGCCAGCAGTTTCCAGGGGATAGGGTACGAGCAGTACTTC
length: 16; D: TRBD2; size: many; J: TRBJ2-1; V: TRBV7-9; CDR3: CASSPPGLAGFVEQFF; DNA: TGTGCCAGCAGCCCCCCGGGACTAGCGGGATTTGTTGAGCAGTTCTTC
length: 15; D: TRBD1; size: NA; J: TRBJ2-7; V: TRBV7-9; CDR3: CASSGPYRGTHEQYF; DNA: TGTGCCAGCAGTGGCCCTTACAGGGGCACCCACGAGCAGTACTTC
length: 14; D: NA; size: many; J: TRBJ1-6; V: TRBV5-6; CDR3: CASSQTGWSAPLHF; DNA: TGTGCCAGCAGCCAAACAGGGTGGTCGGCACCCCTCCACTTT
length: 15; D: NA; size: many; J: TRBJ1-6; V: TRBV7-9; CDR3: CASSARGQGGSPLHF; DNA: TGTGCCAGCAGCGCCCGCGGGCAGGGAGGCTCACCCCTCCACTTT
length: 14; D: TRBD1; size: NA; J: TRBJ1-2; V: TRBV20-1; CDR3: CSASTGGANYGYTF; DNA: TGCAGTGCTAGTACAGGGGGTGCTAACTATGGCTACACCTTC
length: 16; D: TRBD2; size: once; J: TRBJ2-7; V: TRBV20-1; CDR3: CSAHRTSGGATYEQYF; DNA: TGCAGTGCCCACCGGACTAGCGGGGGAGCGACCTACGAGCAGTACTTC
length: 13; D: NA; size: many; J: TRBJ2-7; V: TRBV30; CDR3: CAWSEQGWDEQYF; DNA: TGTGCCTGGAGTGAACAAGGATGGGACGAGCAGTACTTC
length: 14; D: TRBD1; size: NA; J: TRBJ1-5; V: TRBV20-1; CDR3: CSASKGARNQPQHF; DNA: TGCAGTGCTAGTAAGGGGGCTCGCAATCAGCCCCAGCATTTT
length: 14; D: TRBD1; size: NA; J: TRBJ1-1; V: TRBV20-1; CDR3: CRFQTGTGNTEAFF; DNA: TGCCGATTCCAGACCGGGACAGGGAACACTGAAGCTTTCTTT
length: 14; D: TRBD1; size: many; J: TRBJ2-7; V: TRBV9; CDR3: CASSVAYRGNEQYF; DNA: TGTGCCAGCAGCGTAGCCTACAGGGGGAACGAGCAGTACTTC
length: 14; D: TRBD1; size: NA; J: TRBJ1-2; V: TRBV10-3; CDR3: CAISGQGSVGGYTF; DNA: TGTGCCATCAGTGGACAGGGAAGCGTGGGAGGCTACACCTTC
length: 10; D: NA; size: NA; J: TRBJ1-2; V: TRBV28; CDR3: CAVGGNGYTF; DNA: TGTGCCGTTGGAGGGAATGGCTACACCTTC
length: 15; D: TRBD1; size: NA; J: TRBJ1-5; V: TRBV27; CDR3: CASRRSQGAFQPQHF; DNA: TGTGCCAGCAGGCGATCTCAGGGGGCCTTTCAGCCCCAGCATTTT
length: 15; D: NA; size: NA; J: TRBJ2-7; V: TRBV15; CDR3: CAASSEVDTSYEQYF; DNA: TGTGCCGCCAGCAGTGAGGTGGACACGTCCTACGAGCAGTACTTC
length: 15; D: TRBD2; size: NA; J: TRBJ2-5; V: TRBV10-3; CDR3: CAISDERGPQETQYF; DNA: TGTGCCATCAGTGACGAGCGGGGGCCCCAAGAGACCCAGTACTTC
length: 14; D: NA; size: NA; J: TRBJ2-7; V: TRBV19; CDR3: CASSIGLYGYEQYF; DNA: TGTGCCAGTAGTATAGGTCTCTATGGTTACGAGCAGTACTTC
length: 13; D: NA; size: many; J: TRBJ1-1; V: TRBV7-9; CDR3: CASSSPNNTEAFF; DNA: TGTGCCAGCAGCTCACCAAATAACACTGAAGCTTTCTTT
length: 15; D: NA; size: NA; J: TRBJ1-1; V: TRBV15; CDR3: CASSRDRQSNTEAFF; DNA: TGTGCCTCCAGCAGAGATCGACAGTCGAACACTGAAGCTTTCTTT